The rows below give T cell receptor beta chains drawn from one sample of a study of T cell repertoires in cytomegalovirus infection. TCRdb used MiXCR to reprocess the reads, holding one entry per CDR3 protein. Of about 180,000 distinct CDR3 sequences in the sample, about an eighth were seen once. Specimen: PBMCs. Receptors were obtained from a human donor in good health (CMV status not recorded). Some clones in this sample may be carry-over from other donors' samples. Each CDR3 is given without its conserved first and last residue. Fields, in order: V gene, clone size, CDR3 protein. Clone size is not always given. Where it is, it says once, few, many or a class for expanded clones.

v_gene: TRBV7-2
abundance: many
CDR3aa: ASSRSPAGLTNEKLF

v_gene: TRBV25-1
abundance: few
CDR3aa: ASSYRDPYNEQF

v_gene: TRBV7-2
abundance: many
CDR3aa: ASSTRRPGDSPLH

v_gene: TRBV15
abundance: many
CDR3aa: ATSSGLRAGNEQF

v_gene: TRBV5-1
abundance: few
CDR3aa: ASSSIAGGVYNEQF

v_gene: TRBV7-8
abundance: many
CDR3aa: ASSFEWERQETQY

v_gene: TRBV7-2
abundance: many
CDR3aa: ASRILQGGREVQETQY

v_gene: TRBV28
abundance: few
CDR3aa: ASSFELAEFQETQY

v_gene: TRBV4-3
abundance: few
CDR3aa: ASSQDMSGNTEAF

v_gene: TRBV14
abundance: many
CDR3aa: ASSQGRRDRLHRYGYT

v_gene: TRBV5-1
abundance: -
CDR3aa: ASSLRSGGSYNEQF

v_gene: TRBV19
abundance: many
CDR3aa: ASSIRPLNTEAF

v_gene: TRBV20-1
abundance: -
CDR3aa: SALQGAYRRNQPQH